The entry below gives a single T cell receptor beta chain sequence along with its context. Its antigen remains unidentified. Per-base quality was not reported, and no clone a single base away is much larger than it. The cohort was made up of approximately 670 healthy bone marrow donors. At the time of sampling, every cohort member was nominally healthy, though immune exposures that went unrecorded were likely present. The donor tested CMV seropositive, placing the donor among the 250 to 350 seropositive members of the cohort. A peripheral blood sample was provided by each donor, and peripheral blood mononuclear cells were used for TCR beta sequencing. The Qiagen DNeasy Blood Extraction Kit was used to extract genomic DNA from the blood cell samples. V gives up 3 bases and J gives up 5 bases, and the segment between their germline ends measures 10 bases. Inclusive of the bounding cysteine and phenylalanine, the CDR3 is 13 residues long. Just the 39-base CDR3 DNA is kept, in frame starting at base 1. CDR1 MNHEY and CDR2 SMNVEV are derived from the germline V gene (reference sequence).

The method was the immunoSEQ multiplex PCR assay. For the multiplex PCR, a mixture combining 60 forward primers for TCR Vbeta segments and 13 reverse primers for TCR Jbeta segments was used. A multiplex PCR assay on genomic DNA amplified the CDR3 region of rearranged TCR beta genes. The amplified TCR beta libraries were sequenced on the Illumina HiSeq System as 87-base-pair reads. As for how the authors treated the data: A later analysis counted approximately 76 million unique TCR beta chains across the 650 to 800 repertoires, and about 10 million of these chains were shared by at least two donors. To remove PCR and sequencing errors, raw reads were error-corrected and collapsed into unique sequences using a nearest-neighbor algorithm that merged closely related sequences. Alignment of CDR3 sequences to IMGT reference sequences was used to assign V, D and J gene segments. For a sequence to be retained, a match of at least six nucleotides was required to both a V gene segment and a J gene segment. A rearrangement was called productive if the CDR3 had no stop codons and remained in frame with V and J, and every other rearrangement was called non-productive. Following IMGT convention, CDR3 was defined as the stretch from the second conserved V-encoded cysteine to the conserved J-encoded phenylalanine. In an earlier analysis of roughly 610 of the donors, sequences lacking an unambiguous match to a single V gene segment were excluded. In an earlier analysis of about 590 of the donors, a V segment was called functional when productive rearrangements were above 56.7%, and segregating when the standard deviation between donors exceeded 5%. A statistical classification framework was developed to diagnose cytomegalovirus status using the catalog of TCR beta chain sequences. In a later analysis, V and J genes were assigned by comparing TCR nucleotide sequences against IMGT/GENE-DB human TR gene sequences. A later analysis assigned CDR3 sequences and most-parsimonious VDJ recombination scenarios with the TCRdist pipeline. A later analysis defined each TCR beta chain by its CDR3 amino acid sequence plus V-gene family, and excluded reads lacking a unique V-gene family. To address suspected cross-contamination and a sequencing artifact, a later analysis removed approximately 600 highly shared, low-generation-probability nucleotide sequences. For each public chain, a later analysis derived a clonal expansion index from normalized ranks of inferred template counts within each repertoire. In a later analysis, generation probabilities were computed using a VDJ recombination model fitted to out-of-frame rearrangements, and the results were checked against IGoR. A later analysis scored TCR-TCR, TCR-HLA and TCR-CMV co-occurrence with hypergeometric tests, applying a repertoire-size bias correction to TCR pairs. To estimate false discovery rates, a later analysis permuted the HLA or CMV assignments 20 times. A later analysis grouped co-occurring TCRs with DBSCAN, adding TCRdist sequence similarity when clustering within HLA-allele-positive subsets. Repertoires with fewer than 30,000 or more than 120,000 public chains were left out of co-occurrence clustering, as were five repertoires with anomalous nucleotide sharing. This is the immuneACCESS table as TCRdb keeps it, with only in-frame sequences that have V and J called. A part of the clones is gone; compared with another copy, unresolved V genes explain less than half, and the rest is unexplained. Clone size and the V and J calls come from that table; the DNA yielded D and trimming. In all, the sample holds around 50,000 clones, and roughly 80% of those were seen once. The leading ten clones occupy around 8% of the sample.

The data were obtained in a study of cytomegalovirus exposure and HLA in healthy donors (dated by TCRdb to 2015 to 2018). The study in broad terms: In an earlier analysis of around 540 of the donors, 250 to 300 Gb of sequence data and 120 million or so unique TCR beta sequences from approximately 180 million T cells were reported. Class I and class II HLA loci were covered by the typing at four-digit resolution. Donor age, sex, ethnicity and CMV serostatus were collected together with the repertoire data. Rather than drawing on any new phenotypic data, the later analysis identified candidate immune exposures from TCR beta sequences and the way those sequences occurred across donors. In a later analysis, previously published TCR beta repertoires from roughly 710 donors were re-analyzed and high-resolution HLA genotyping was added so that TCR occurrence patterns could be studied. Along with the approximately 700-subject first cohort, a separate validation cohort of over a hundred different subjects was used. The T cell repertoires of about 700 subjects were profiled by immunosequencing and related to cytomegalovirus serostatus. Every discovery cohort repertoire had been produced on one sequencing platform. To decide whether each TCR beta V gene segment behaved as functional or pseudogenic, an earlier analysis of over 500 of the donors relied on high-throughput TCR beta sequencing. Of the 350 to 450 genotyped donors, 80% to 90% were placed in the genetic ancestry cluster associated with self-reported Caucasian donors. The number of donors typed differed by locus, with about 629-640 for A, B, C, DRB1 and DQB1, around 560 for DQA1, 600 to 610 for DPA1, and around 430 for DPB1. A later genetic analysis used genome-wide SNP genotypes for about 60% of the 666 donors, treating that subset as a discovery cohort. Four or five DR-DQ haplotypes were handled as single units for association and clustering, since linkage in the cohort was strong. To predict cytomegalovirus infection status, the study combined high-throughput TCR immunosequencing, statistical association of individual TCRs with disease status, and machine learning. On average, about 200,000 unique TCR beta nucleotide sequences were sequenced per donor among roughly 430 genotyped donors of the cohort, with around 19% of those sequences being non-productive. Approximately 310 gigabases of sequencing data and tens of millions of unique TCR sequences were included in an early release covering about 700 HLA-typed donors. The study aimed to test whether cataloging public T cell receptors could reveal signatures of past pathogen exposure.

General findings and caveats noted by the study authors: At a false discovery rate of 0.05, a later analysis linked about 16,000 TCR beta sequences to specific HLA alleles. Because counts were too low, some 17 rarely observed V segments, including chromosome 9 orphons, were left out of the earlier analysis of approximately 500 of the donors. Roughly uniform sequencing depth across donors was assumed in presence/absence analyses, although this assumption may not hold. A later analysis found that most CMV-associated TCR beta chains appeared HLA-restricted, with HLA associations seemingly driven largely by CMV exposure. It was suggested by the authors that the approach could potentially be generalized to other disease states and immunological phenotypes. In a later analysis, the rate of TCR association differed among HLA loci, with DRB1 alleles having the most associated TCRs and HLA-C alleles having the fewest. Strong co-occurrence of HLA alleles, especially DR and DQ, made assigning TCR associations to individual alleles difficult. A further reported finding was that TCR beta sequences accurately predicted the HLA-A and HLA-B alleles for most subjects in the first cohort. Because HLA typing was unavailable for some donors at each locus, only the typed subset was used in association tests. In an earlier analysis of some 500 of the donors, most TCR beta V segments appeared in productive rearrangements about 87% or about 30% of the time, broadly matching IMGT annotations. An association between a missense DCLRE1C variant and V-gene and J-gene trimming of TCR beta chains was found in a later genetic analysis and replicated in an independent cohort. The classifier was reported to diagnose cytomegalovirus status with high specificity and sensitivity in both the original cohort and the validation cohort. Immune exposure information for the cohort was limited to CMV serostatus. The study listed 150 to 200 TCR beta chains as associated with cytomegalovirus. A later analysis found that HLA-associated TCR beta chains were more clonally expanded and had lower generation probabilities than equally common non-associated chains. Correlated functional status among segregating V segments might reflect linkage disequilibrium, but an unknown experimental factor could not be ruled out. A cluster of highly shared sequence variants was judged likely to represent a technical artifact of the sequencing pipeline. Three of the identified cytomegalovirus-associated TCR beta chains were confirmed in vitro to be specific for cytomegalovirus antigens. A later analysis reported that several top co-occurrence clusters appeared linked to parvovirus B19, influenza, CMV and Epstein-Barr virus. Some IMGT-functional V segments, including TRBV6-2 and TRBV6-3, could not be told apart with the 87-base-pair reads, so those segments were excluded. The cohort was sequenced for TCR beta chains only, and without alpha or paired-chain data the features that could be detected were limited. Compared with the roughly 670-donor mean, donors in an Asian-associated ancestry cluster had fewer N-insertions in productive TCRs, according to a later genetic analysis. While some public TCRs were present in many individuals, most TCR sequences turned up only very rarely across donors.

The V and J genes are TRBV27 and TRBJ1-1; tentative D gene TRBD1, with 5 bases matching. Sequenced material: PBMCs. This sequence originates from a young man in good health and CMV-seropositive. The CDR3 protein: CASSLRQGTEAFF. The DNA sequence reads TGTGCCAGCAGTTTGAGGCAGGGTACTGAAGCTTTCTTT.